The sequence of this TCR beta chain was determined in a study of human T cells and chemical hapten exposure. Study summary: Each patch test put 0.01% DPC on the upper back, and results were read at 6 days. Chiefly female patients presented with alopecia areata, totalis or universalis.

Comment on this clonotype: Its specificity is not known.

The germline V and J ends were trimmed by 2 bases and 6 bases, with 8 bases remaining between them. The CDR3 is 13 residues long. Germline V lookup: CDR1 MNHNY, CDR2 SVGAGI (reference sequence). Stated time point: patch test 1, 2 weeks after DPC sensitization. Treatment: therapeutic diphenylcyclopropenone sensitization with weekly scalp DPC. Study outcomes and limitations: The formation of large CDR3 similarity clusters by expanded TCRs significantly exceeded that of controls. PT1 expanded TCR numbers tracked positively with patch test score.

Using its own MiXCR run on the RACE reads, TCRdb lists one record per CDR3 protein. In the table there are about 380,000 distinct CDR3 sequences, more than 4.5% of which are singletons. This receptor was identified in a woman between 45 and 60 years old with alopecia areata. Some clones in this sample may be carry-over from other donors' samples. This chain uses TRBV6-6 with TRBJ2-1; D possibly corresponds to TRBD2 (5 bases). Specimen: whole blood, collected in connection with sensitization to the hapten diphenylcyclopropenone (DPC). CDR3: CASSYRESNEQFF. The CDR3 nucleotides read TGTGCCAGCAGTTACAGGGAGTCCAATGAGCAGTTCTTC.